This T cell receptor beta chain originates from a study of blood T cell repertoires in COVID-19. Study context: Spain, Italy and the United States supplied samples that represented acute and convalescent COVID-19. T cells, B-cell-depleted T cells, or PBMCs supplied cDNA or gDNA.

Study processing details: Estimates of nucleated cell counts were drawn from the amplification of reference gene primers. The table came from immunoSEQ multiplex PCR; TCRdb's copy has only in-frame clones and leaves some out. Clone size and V and J calls were adopted from that table, with D and trimming inferred from the DNA. The sample carries 74,000 or so clones, 80% to 90% recorded once. CDR3 length: 17 amino acids. V was clipped by 3 bases and J by 1 base; unmatched bases: 4. Germline values: CDR1 KGHSH, CDR2 LQKENI. The origin of this receptor is a human donor in a cohort sampled during active COVID-19. The J gene is TRBJ2-3, the V gene TRBV18; TRBD2 agrees at 13 bases. Sequencing input: peripheral blood. CDR3: CASSPTSGRWGTDTQYF. CDR3 in DNA: TGTGCCAGCTCACCGACTAGCGGGAGGTGGGGCACAGATACGCAGTATTTT.